Following are 24 T cell receptor beta chains from one sample sequenced in a study of blood T cell repertoires in COVID-19. The repertoire was sequenced with immunoSEQ multiplex PCR; TCRdb's copy has only in-frame clones and lacks some. The sample shows about 150,000 clones, approximately 86% of them seen only once. Material: peripheral blood. The receptors originated from a woman in her seventies with acute or convalescent COVID-19.

This chain joins TRBV28 and TRBJ1-1, with a possible D match to TRBD1 (5 bases). There are 15 residues in the CDR3. Between the trimmed V and J ends, which lost 7 bases and 4 bases, there was a span of 19 bases. CDR1 and CDR2 from the germline V gene are MDHEN and SYDVKM. CDR3 nucleotides: TGTGCCAGCACCCCCTGGGGCCAGCCCCGCACTGAAGCTTTCTTT. This encodes CASTPWGQPRTEAFF.

The V gene is TRBV18, the J gene TRBJ1-6, with D maybe TRBD1 (6 bases). With 3 bases removed from V and 9 bases from J, the gap between germline ends came to 30 bases. This CDR3 region has 20 residues. Germline CDR1 KGHSH, CDR2 LQKENI. The CDR3 DNA reads TGTGCCAGCTCACCGATCGGGGTGTCGGGGGGGCGTCGATCCATTTCACCCCTCCACTTT. Translated: CASSPIGVSGGRRSISPLHF. The whole variable domain, filled in from reference TRBV18 and TRBJ1-6, reads NAGVMQNPRHLVRRRGQEARLRCSPMKGHSHVYWYRQLPEEGLKFMVYLQKENIIDESGMPKERFSAEFPKEGPSILRIQQVVRGDSAAYFCASSPIGVSGGRRSISPLHFGNGTRLTVT.

The V call is TRBV29-1, the J call TRBJ1-2; 9 bases match TRBD1. The CDR3 is 14 amino acids. Germline lookup yields CDR1 SQVTM and CDR2 ANQGSEA. After removal of 6 bases from V and 2 bases from J, the junction contained 7 bases not matched to a gene. The CDR3 DNA reads TGCAGCGTATTAACCGGGACAGGGAACTATGGCTACACCTTC. Its translation: CSVLTGTGNYGYTF.

The chain joins TRBV10-3 to TRBJ2-1; D not resolved. V was cut by 4 bases and J by 7 bases, with 8 bases left in between. The length of the CDR3 is 12 residues. Germline V lookup: CDR1 ENHRY, CDR2 SYGVKD. The CDR3 DNA follows: TGTGCCATCAGTGCGACTGATAATGAGCAGTTCTTC. This codes for CAISATDNEQFF.

This clone was counted a single time. The rearrangement joins TRBV5-5 to TRBJ1-2; 9 bases agree with TRBD1. Germline lookup yields CDR1 SGHKS and CDR2 YYEKEE (reference sequence). CDR3 length: 15 amino acids. The V segment lost 4 bases and the J segment 3 bases; nucleotides outside the gene matches: 7. The CDR3 region has the DNA TGTGCCAGCAGCCCGGGACAGGGAAAGGACTATGGCTACACCTTC. Amino acid sequence: CASSPGQGKDYGYTF.

This clone occurred a few times. This chain links TRBV9 with TRBJ1-5; D remains ambiguous. V lost 0 bases to trimming and J lost 5 bases, with 9 bases between them. Looked up from germline, CDR1 is SGDLS and CDR2 is YYNGEE. The CDR3 is made up of 14 amino acids. For the CDR3, the DNA is TGTGCCAGCAGCGTAGGTATGGGCGATCAGCCCCAGCATTTT. The encoded protein is CASSVGMGDQPQHF.

This clone was counted a single time. This rearrangement joins TRBV5-1 to TRBJ1-5, with 8 bases that match TRBD1. CDR1 SGHRS and CDR2 YFSETQ come from the germline V gene. V gave up 4 bases and J gave up 7 bases; unmatched junction bases: 7. The length of the CDR3 is 14 residues. DNA for the CDR3: TGCGCCAGCAGCGCAGGGACAGGATCCCAGCCCCAGCATTTT. Its translation: CASSAGTGSQPQHF.

V gene TRBV28 combines with J gene TRBJ1-1, with D uncertain. CDR3 size: 12 residues. The V end lost 11 bases, the J end lost 5 bases, and 15 bases lay between the germline ends. Germline V gene lookup returns CDR1 MDHEN and CDR2 SYDVKM. The CDR3 sequence is CAAQEGWTEAFF. The CDR3 nucleotides are TGTGCCGCGCAGGAGGGTTGGACTGAAGCTTTCTTT. The variable domain in full, completed from reference TRBV28 and TRBJ1-1, reads DVKVTQSSRYLVKRTGEKVFLECVQDMDHENMFWYRQDPGLGLRLIYFSYDVKMKEKGDIPEGYSVSREKKERFSLILESASTNQTSMYLCAAQEGWTEAFFGQGTRLTVV.

The chain has TRBV6-5 and TRBJ1-1; D is unresolved. Trimming took off 5 bases at V and 4 bases at J, with 5 bases between the two ends. Per germline, CDR1 MNHEY and CDR2 SVGAGI. CDR3 length equals 11 residues. CDR3 nucleotides: TGTGCCAGCAGTACAACCACTGAAGCTTTCTTT. It yields the protein CASSTTTEAFF.

This chain connects TRBV4-3 to TRBJ2-7; a possible D gene is TRBD1 (5 bases). Trimming removed 5 bases from V and 6 bases from J, with 20 bases in between. CDR1 and CDR2 from the germline V gene are LGHNA and YSLEER. This CDR3 is 15 amino acids long. CDR3 DNA: TGCGCCAGCAGCGTTGTCCAGGGCAGCCTGGTCGAGCAGTACTTC. Translating gives CASSVVQGSLVEQYF.

V is TRBV5-1 and J is TRBJ1-3; a weak D match, TRBD1 (6 bases). Germline CDR1 is SGHRS and CDR2 is YFSETQ. V shed 4 bases and J shed 0 bases, with 14 bases lying between them. This CDR3 contains 16 residues. As DNA, the CDR3 is TGCGCCAGCAGCCCCCTGGACAGTCTCTCTGGAAACACCATATATTTT. Protein product: CASSPLDSLSGNTIYF.

This rearrangement joins TRBV7-9 to TRBJ1-6; D possibly corresponds to TRBD1 (5 bases). Germline V gives CDR1 SEHNR, CDR2 FQNEAQ (reference sequence). This CDR3 has 14 amino acids. Deletions cut 5 bases from V and 7 bases from J, with 12 bases between. The CDR3 DNA is TGTGCCAGCAGCCCACCGGACACAAATTCACCCCTCCACTTT. Its protein product is CASSPPDTNSPLHF.

The rearrangement uses TRBV2 and TRBJ1-5, with D unresolved. This CDR3 contains 13 residues. Germline V CDR1 and CDR2: SNHLY, FYNNEI. V shed 8 bases and J shed 6 bases, with 14 bases lying between them. The CDR3 bases are TGTGCCAGCGGTCGAACCGGGGTTCAGCCCCAGCATTTT. Translation: CASGRTGVQPQHF.

This chain links TRBV5-8 with TRBJ1-5; D not certain. Germline CDR1 reads SGHTS; CDR2 reads YDEGEE. This CDR3 is 16 amino acids long. Between the trimmed V and J ends, which lost 4 bases and 3 bases, there was a span of 17 bases. CDR3 sequence reads: CASSPGGGQSNQPQHF. DNA of the CDR3: TGTGCCAGCAGCCCGGGAGGCGGGCAGTCCAATCAGCCCCAGCATTTT.

The CDR3 reads CASSPWTGAREQYF. The DNA for the CDR3 is TGTGCCAGCAGCCCTTGGACAGGCGCCAGGGAGCAGTACTTC. The rearrangement joins TRBV7-6 to TRBJ2-7; 7 bases fit TRBD1. CDR3 length equals 14 residues. J was trimmed by 7 bases and V by 5 bases; bases with no gene match: 11. From germline, CDR1 is SGHVS and CDR2 FNYEAQ.

The rearrangement links TRBV18 to TRBJ1-2; 7 bases align to TRBD1. CDR3 length: 14 amino acids. The germline V gene has CDR1 KGHSH and CDR2 LQKENI. J gave up 2 bases and V 4 bases, and 4 bases lay outside the gene matches. In DNA form, the CDR3 reads TGTGCCAGCTCACAGGACAGGAGCAACTATGGCTACACCTTC. Its protein product is CASSQDRSNYGYTF. The full variable domain, rest sourced from reference TRBV18 and TRBJ1-2, is NAGVMQNPRHLVRRRGQEARLRCSPMKGHSHVYWYRQLPEEGLKFMVYLQKENIIDESGMPKERFSAEFPKEGPSILRIQQVVRGDSAAYFCASSQDRSNYGYTFGSGTRLTVV.

The CDR3, as DNA: TGTGCCAGCAAGGGCTCTGTAGCGGGGGTGTTCTTC. It translates to CASKGSVAGVFF. J is TRBJ2-1 and V is TRBV6-5, with 9 bases that match TRBD2. With V trimmed by 7 bases and J by 15 bases, 10 bases remained unmatched. The CDR3 length is 12 residues. Germline V gives CDR1 MNHEY, CDR2 SVGAGI.

This rearrangement joins TRBV18 to TRBJ2-7; D might be TRBD2 (6 bases). The germline V gene encodes CDR1 KGHSH and CDR2 LQKENI. Trimming cost V 6 bases and J 9 bases, with 21 bases left between them. The length of the CDR3 is 14 residues. The CDR3 sequence: CASSPKSASGGQYF. The CDR3 nucleotides are TGTGCCAGCTCCCCAAAAAGTGCCTCCGGGGGGCAGTACTTC.

The chain recombines TRBV4-1 with TRBJ2-3, with 9 bases identical to TRBD2. V lost 5 bases and J lost 0; bases outside the gene matches: 15. The CDR3 is made up of 19 amino acids. The germline V gene has CDR1 MGHRA and CDR2 YSYEKL. This CDR3 reads CASSSDPSAGGSSTDTQYF. DNA of the CDR3: TGCGCCAGCAGCTCCGATCCTTCGGCGGGGGGGTCTAGCACAGATACGCAGTATTTT.

V gene TRBV7-2 combines with J gene TRBJ2-3; 7 bases agree with TRBD2. Per the germline V gene, CDR1 is SGHTA and CDR2 is FQGNSA. CDR3 size: 15 residues. V gave up 5 bases and J gave up 2 bases; unmatched junction bases: 7. The CDR3 sequence is CASSPAGGNTDTQYF. CDR3 DNA: TGTGCCAGCAGCCCGGCCGGGGGGAACACAGATACGCAGTATTTT.

The chain is built from TRBV27 and TRBJ1-6; D is unresolved. The germline V and J ends were trimmed by 2 bases and 0 bases, with 11 bases remaining between them. This CDR3 is 17 amino acids long. The germline V gene encodes CDR1 MNHEY and CDR2 SMNVEV (reference sequence). CDR3 in DNA: TGTGCCAGCAGTTTAAGTAGTGATACCTCCTATAATTCACCCCTCCACTTT. Translation: CASSLSSDTSYNSPLHF.

The rearrangement uses TRBV5-1 and TRBJ1-4; D not certain. The CDR3 is 15 amino acids. Trimming pared 0 bases from V and 2 bases from J, leaving 8 bases between. CDR1 and CDR2 from the germline V gene are SGHRS and YFSETQ. The CDR3 nucleotides are TGCGCCAGCAGCTTGGGAGGGAGTACTAATGAAAAACTGTTTTTT. This sequence encodes CASSLGGSTNEKLFF.

The V gene is TRBV6-5, the J gene TRBJ1-2; D remains ambiguous. The CDR3 extends over 15 amino acids. V was cut by 2 bases and J by 8 bases, with 18 bases left in between. CDR1 is MNHEY, CDR2 SVGAGI, per germline. The CDR3 bases are TGTGCCAGCAGTTACGCCGGGAGGAAACTGAGGGGCTACACCTTC. Translating gives CASSYAGRKLRGYTF.

The CDR3 nucleotides read TGTGCCAGTAGTATAGATGCAGGTCTAGCCAAAAACATTCAGTACTTC. It specifies CASSIDAGLAKNIQYF. This sequence joins TRBV19 and TRBJ2-4, with D unclear. The germline V gene encodes CDR1 LNHDA and CDR2 SQIVND (reference sequence). The CDR3 loop spans 16 amino acids. The V and J ends lost 0 bases and 0 bases respectively, with 9 bases between them.